These 32 T cell receptor beta chains came from one sample sequenced in a study of cytotoxic CD8 clonotypes in ibrutinib-treated CLL. Using immunoSEQ multiplex PCR, the repertoire was profiled, and TCRdb retains in-frame clones only, with some absent. The data contain about 150,000 clones, about 70% of them seen just once; the ten biggest clones take up 4.5% to 6%. The sample consisted of PBMCs, taken after 24 months of ibrutinib treatment. The receptors were sampled from a human donor with chronic lymphocytic leukemia.

J is TRBJ2-2 and V is TRBV5-6; the D call may be TRBD1 or TRBD2 (5 bases each). The germline V gene has CDR1 SGHDT and CDR2 YYEEEE. Trimming left V 4 bases short and J 6 bases short, with 13 bases between. The CDR3 is 14 amino acids. The CDR3 sequence is CASSLRGWAGELFF. CDR3 DNA sequence: TGTGCCAGCAGCCTGAGGGGATGGGCCGGGGAGCTGTTTTTT.

This clone was picked up one time. The chain carries TRBV11-3 and TRBJ1-1; D unresolved. Trimming took 1 base from V and 5 from J, leaving 8 bases between them. The length of the CDR3 is 13 residues. The germline gives CDR1 SGHNT, CDR2 YENEEA. The CDR3 is CASSLGPGTEAFF. The DNA of the CDR3 is TGTGCCAGCAGCTTAGGCCCCGGAACTGAAGCTTTCTTT.

The V call is TRBV6-4, the J call TRBJ2-3, with D maybe TRBD1 (6 bases). Germline-derived CDR1 and CDR2 are MRHNA and SNTAGT. V lost 4 bases and J lost 8, with 13 bases in between. The CDR3 loop spans 13 amino acids. CDR3 loop: CASSGTLGGTQYF. Written as DNA, the CDR3 is TGTGCCAGCAGTGGGACCCTAGGGGGTACGCAGTATTTT.

This CDR3 reads CASSQDYASYNEQFF. CDR3 in DNA: TGCGCCAGCAGCCAAGACTATGCCTCCTACAATGAGCAGTTCTTC. The chain employs TRBV4-3 and TRBJ2-1; D ambiguous. This CDR3 region has 15 residues. Trimming stripped 0 bases from V and 0 bases from J, with 6 bases between. The germline V gene encodes CDR1 LGHNA and CDR2 YSLEER.

The V call is TRBV30, the J call TRBJ1-4; D gene uncertain. CDR3 size: 16 residues. Deletions cut 1 base from V and 0 bases from J, with 12 bases between. Germline lookup yields CDR1 GTSNPN and CDR2 SVGIG (reference sequence). The DNA for the CDR3 is TGTGCCTGGAGTGGCCCCCTCGGCGCAACTAATGAAAAACTGTTTTTT. As protein: CAWSGPLGATNEKLFF.

The chain employs TRBV4-3 and TRBJ2-1, with TRBD1 as a possible D gene (5 bases). The CDR3 covers 12 residues. The germline CDR1 and CDR2 sequences are LGHNA and YSLEER. The ends were cut back, 2 bases at V and 10 bases at J, with 9 bases in the middle. The CDR3 reads CASSQQRTEQFF. The CDR3 DNA reads as TGCGCCAGCAGCCAACAAAGGACAGAGCAGTTCTTC.

The chain recombines TRBV7-5 with TRBJ1-5; TRBD1, as called in the table, went unchecked against the DNA. TRBV7-5 is given as a pseudogene. The CDR3 totals 17 residues. The CDR3 reads CARSHDSSRYSNQPQHF. The CDR3 nucleotides are TGTGCCAGAAGCCACGACAGCAGCCGGTATAGCAATCAGCCCCAGCATTTT.

The chain recombines TRBV6-1 with TRBJ2-3, with 8 bases fitting TRBD1. Trimming removed 6 bases from V and 6 bases from J; junction bases left unmatched: 8. Germline lookup yields CDR1 MNHNS and CDR2 SASEGT. The CDR3 is made up of 14 amino acids. The CDR3 sequence: CASSRDRTGDTQYF. CDR3 in DNA: TGTGCCAGCAGCCGGGACAGGACTGGGGATACGCAGTATTTT.

The rearrangement links TRBV25-1 to TRBJ2-1; D remains ambiguous. CDR1 and CDR2 from the germline V gene are MGHDK and SYGVNS. CDR3 length: 16 amino acids. Trimming removed 1 base from V and 0 bases from J, with 10 bases in between. CDR3 sequence reads: CASSELGRSSYNEQFF. The CDR3 bases are TGTGCCAGCAGTGAATTGGGCAGGAGCTCCTACAATGAGCAGTTCTTC.

J is TRBJ2-1 and V is TRBV6-6; possibly TRBD2 for D (7 bases). V lost 5 bases and J lost 9, with 14 bases in between. Germline V gives CDR1 MNHNY, CDR2 SVGAGI (reference sequence). The CDR3 length is 13 residues. The CDR3 reads CASSGGATAEQFF. CDR3 nucleotides: TGTGCCAGCAGTGGGGGGGCTACCGCTGAGCAGTTCTTC.

V usage is TRBV7-2 and J usage is TRBJ2-7; no firm D call. CDR3 length: 15 amino acids. Germline assignment: CDR1 SGHTA and CDR2 FQGNSA. The V gene lost 1 base and the J gene lost 5 bases, with 15 bases spanning the gap. For the CDR3, the DNA is TGTGCCAGCAGCTTAGTGGCAGACCCACGGGACGAGCAGTACTTC. Its translation: CASSLVADPRDEQYF. Filled out from reference TRBV7-2 and TRBJ2-7, the complete variable domain reads GAGVSQSPSNKVTEKGKDVELRCDPISGHTALYWYRQSLGQGLEFLIYFQGNSAPDKSGLPSDRFSAERTGGSVSTLTIQRTQQEDSAVYLCASSLVADPRDEQYFGPGTRLTVT.

The chain recombines TRBV27 with TRBJ2-7, with D possibly being TRBD1 or TRBD2 (5 bases each). The germline gives CDR1 MNHEY, CDR2 SMNVEV (reference sequence). V lost 8 bases and J lost 2, with 22 bases in between. The CDR3 contains 16 residues. CDR3 protein: CASASRGSHFTYEQYF. CDR3 nucleotides: TGTGCCAGCGCCTCGAGGGGCAGCCACTTCACCTACGAGCAGTACTTC.

This chain connects TRBV5-1 to TRBJ2-5, with 8 bases matching TRBD1. CDR1 is SGHRS and CDR2 is YFSETQ in the germline V gene. V lost 4 bases and J lost 6; bases outside the gene matches: 11. The length of the CDR3 is 15 residues. The CDR3, as DNA: TGCGCCAGCAGCCCCCCGGGACAGGCAGGGAAGACCCAGTACTTC. Translation: CASSPPGQAGKTQYF.

CDR3 coding DNA: TGTGCCAGCAGTTACCTGAGACTAGCGGGCGGGGAGCTGTTTTTT. This codes for CASSYLRLAGGELFF. V usage is TRBV6-5 and J usage is TRBJ2-2; 10 nucleotides line up with TRBD2. CDR3 length: 15 residues. CDR1 and CDR2 (germline): MNHEY, SVGAGI. V dropped 2 bases and J dropped 7; count of bases not matched to a gene: 4.

This chain uses TRBV10-3 with TRBJ1-5; D is perhaps TRBD1 (5 bases). This CDR3 spans 13 amino acids. Germline V gene sequence: CDR1 ENHRY, CDR2 SYGVKD. Trimming stripped 4 bases from V and 4 bases from J, with 8 bases between. CDR3 residues: CAISGDLNQPQHF. The CDR3 nucleotides are TGTGCCATCAGTGGGGACCTAAATCAGCCCCAGCATTTT.

V and J are TRBV7-9 and TRBJ2-4; 7 positions match TRBD2. Trimming cost V 5 bases and J 7 bases; bases outside gene matches: 11. Germline V CDR1 and CDR2: SEHNR, FQNEAQ (reference sequence). There are 15 residues in the CDR3. This CDR3 reads CASSPPLRGGNIQYF. The CDR3 nucleotides are TGTGCCAGCAGCCCGCCCCTGCGCGGGGGTAACATTCAGTACTTC.

This clone appeared many times. The CDR3 loop is CAISASLGEAGYTF. The CDR3 DNA sequence: TGTGCCATCAGTGCGTCGCTCGGGGAGGCTGGCTACACCTTC. The chain uses TRBV10-3 and TRBJ1-2, with D unresolved. The CDR3 sequence is 14 residues long. Looked up from germline, CDR1 is ENHRY and CDR2 is SYGVKD. Trimming removed 4 bases at V and 7 bases at J, with 16 bases between.

The chain couples TRBV6-5 to TRBJ1-5; D is unclear. Per the germline V gene, CDR1 is MNHEY and CDR2 is SVGAGI. V gave up 8 bases and J gave up 2 bases, with 7 bases separating them. The length of the CDR3 is 12 residues. The CDR3 loop is CASGQGNQPQHF. CDR3 nucleotides: TGTGCCAGCGGGCAGGGCAATCAGCCCCAGCATTTT.

The rearrangement uses TRBV28 and TRBJ2-1; 10 bases line up with TRBD2. The germline CDR1 and CDR2 sequences are MDHEN and SYDVKM. The junction had 12 bases not matched to a gene; V was cut back by 10 bases and J by 0 bases. CDR3 length: 17 residues. The CDR3 nucleotides read TGTGCCACCCTGGGGCTAGCGGGGGTAGACTCCTACAATGAGCAGTTCTTC. Protein product: CATLGLAGVDSYNEQFF.

The chain uses TRBV4-3 and TRBJ1-6; TRBD1 is a possible D gene (5 bases). This CDR3 region has 15 residues. Germline-derived CDR1 and CDR2 are LGHNA and YSLEER. V lost 0 bases, J lost 12 bases, and 15 bases lay in between. In DNA form, the CDR3 reads TGCGCCAGCAGCCAAGAGGGGGTTTACGGCGGACCCCTCCACTTT. Protein sequence: CASSQEGVYGGPLHF.

This rearrangement joins TRBV2 to TRBJ1-5, with TRBD1 identical over 8 bases. Germline CDR1 is SNHLY and CDR2 is FYNNEI. The CDR3 length is 14 residues. Trimming at V came to 8 bases and at J to 9 bases, leaving 12 bases not matched to a gene. The CDR3 protein is CASGYGTGGRPQHF. The DNA for the CDR3 is TGTGCCAGCGGATACGGGACAGGAGGTCGGCCCCAGCATTTT.

The V and J genes are TRBV18 and TRBJ2-1, with TRBD2 matching over 9 bases. Germline V gene lookup returns CDR1 KGHSH and CDR2 LQKENI. The V gene end was trimmed by 1 base and the J gene end by 9 bases; junction bases not matched to a gene: 10. This CDR3 is 16 amino acids long. The CDR3 nucleotides read TGTGCCAGCTCACCACTCGGTCTAGCGGGATCGGTTGAGCAGTTCTTC. Residues: CASSPLGLAGSVEQFF.

The chain combines TRBV25-1 with TRBJ2-1; D uncertain. The V end was cut by 6 bases, the J end by 5 bases, with 11 bases between. CDR3 length equals 13 residues. Per the germline V gene, CDR1 is MGHDK and CDR2 is SYGVNS. This chain's CDR3 is CASSDFLNNEQFF. DNA for the CDR3: TGTGCCAGCAGCGACTTTCTCAACAATGAGCAGTTCTTC. Filled out from reference TRBV25-1 and TRBJ2-1, the complete variable domain reads EADIYQTPRYLVIGTGKKITLECSQTMGHDKMYWYQQDPGMELHLIHYSYGVNSTEKGDLSSESTVSRIRTEHFPLTLESARPSHTSQYLCASSDFLNNEQFFGPGTRLTVL.

V is TRBV7-9 and J is TRBJ1-1; TRBD1 is a possible D gene (6 bases). Germline CDR1 reads SEHNR; CDR2 reads FQNEAQ (reference sequence). Trimming pared 6 bases from V and 9 bases from J, leaving 20 bases between. The CDR3 totals 14 residues. The CDR3, as DNA: TGTGCCAGCAGTGTGGGGGGCCGAGAAACCCAAGCTTTCTTT. Its translation is CASSVGGRETQAFF. The whole variable domain, filled in from reference TRBV7-9 and TRBJ1-1, reads DTGVSQNPRHKITKRGQNVTFRCDPISEHNRLYWYRQTLGQGPEFLTYFQNEAQLEKSRLLSDRFSAERPKGSFSTLEIQRTEQGDSAMYLCASSVGGRETQAFFGQGTRLTVV.

J is TRBJ2-7 and V is TRBV7-9, with 7 nucleotides matching TRBD1. The germline V gene has CDR1 SEHNR and CDR2 FQNEAQ (reference sequence). V was pared by 0 bases and J by 4 bases, with 3 bases of the junction left unmatched. The CDR3 runs to 14 residues. The CDR3 reads CASSLAGTVYEQYF. The CDR3 coding sequence is TGTGCCAGCAGCTTAGCCGGGACAGTTTACGAGCAGTACTTC.

The V gene is TRBV5-5, the J gene TRBJ1-4; no clear D. The CDR3 runs to 13 residues. Trimming removed 2 bases at V and 5 bases at J, with 7 bases between. CDR1 and CDR2 (germline): SGHKS, YYEKEE (reference sequence). CDR3 DNA: TGTGCCAGCAGCTTCCAAGGGAATGAAAAACTGTTTTTT. Residues: CASSFQGNEKLFF.

The chain has TRBV7-9 and TRBJ2-1; weak D call: TRBD2 (6 bases). Germline lookup yields CDR1 SEHNR and CDR2 FQNEAQ (reference sequence). Between the trimmed V and J ends, which lost 5 bases and 8 bases, there was a span of 16 bases. The CDR3 sequence is 14 residues long. The CDR3 here is CASSERLVRHEQFF. CDR3 bases: TGTGCCAGCAGCGAAAGACTAGTACGCCATGAGCAGTTCTTC.

The J gene is TRBJ2-1, the V gene TRBV28; 7 nucleotides agree with TRBD1. Trimming removed 4 bases from V and 7 bases from J; junction bases left unmatched: 13. The length of the CDR3 is 16 residues. Germline-derived CDR1 and CDR2 are MDHEN and SYDVKM. This CDR3 reads CASSSSTGMVWNEQFF. CDR3 DNA sequence: TGTGCCAGCAGTTCGTCGACAGGGATGGTTTGGAATGAGCAGTTCTTC.

This clone was recorded a few times. The V and J genes are TRBV6-5 and TRBJ1-2; 7 positions agree with TRBD1. Germline V CDR1 and CDR2: MNHEY, SVGAGI. With 7 bases clipped from V and 2 bases from J, the junction kept 4 bases outside the gene matches. The CDR3 is made up of 13 amino acids. CDR3 in DNA: TGTGCCAGCACCCCCAGGGGGAACTATGGCTACACCTTC. It specifies CASTPRGNYGYTF.

The V call is TRBV11-3, the J call TRBJ2-1; D is tentatively TRBD1 or TRBD2 (5 bases each). This CDR3 is 13 amino acids long. Germline assignment: CDR1 SGHNT and CDR2 YENEEA. V was cut by 5 bases and J by 2 bases, with 7 bases left in between. The CDR3 sequence is CASSRGPYNEQFF. Written as DNA, the CDR3 is TGTGCCAGCAGCCGGGGACCCTACAATGAGCAGTTCTTC.

V gene TRBV6-1 combines with J gene TRBJ1-5; D gene unclear. CDR1 is MNHNS and CDR2 is SASEGT in the germline V gene. Trimming removed 1 base at V and 1 base at J, with 14 bases between. The CDR3 length is 17 residues. The CDR3 nucleotides read TGTGCCAGCAGTGAAGGGGCGGCCCTTGTGAGCAATCAGCCCCAGCATTTT. Its protein is CASSEGAALVSNQPQHF.

Details on this clone: At one end, the junction sequence differs from germline, possibly due to a read error. V usage is TRBV7-6 and J usage is TRBJ2-7; D remains ambiguous. The CDR3 consists of 15 residues. Germline lookup yields CDR1 SGHVS and CDR2 FNYEAQ. The CDR3 nucleotides are TGTGCCAGCAGCCCCTCGACCCTGAGCTCCTACGAGCTGTACTTC. Residues: CASSPSTLSSYELYF.